Below are 14 T cell receptor beta chains sequenced from a single sample in a study of CD8 T cells in Susac syndrome. The authors reverse transcribed roughly 0.45 to 1 ug RNA with random hexamers. TCRdb reprocessed the immunoSEQ multiplex PCR reads via MiXCR and lists one record per CDR3 protein. The sample holds 150,000 to 250,000 distinct CDR3 sequences, roughly 96% seen once. Material: CD4+ T cells from PBMCs. These receptors all stem from a human donor with multiple sclerosis.

The chain uses TRBV25-1 and TRBJ2-1, with 10 bases identical to TRBD2. This CDR3 is built from 14 residues. Germline trimming cut 6 bases from V and 12 bases from J; bases unmatched to any gene: 11. Germline V gene sequence: CDR1 MGHDK, CDR2 SYGVNS. The CDR3 here is CASSRGLAGVAQFF. The CDR3 DNA reads TGTGCCAGCAGCCGGGGGCTAGCGGGAGTGGCGCAGTTCTTC.

This chain uses TRBV2 with TRBJ1-4; D is uncertain. This CDR3 spans 11 amino acids. From germline, CDR1 is SNHLY and CDR2 FYNNEI. Trimming stripped 6 bases from V and 7 bases from J, with 6 bases between. The DNA of the CDR3 is TGTGCCAGCAGCGTTTTTGAAAAACTGTTTTTT. Translating gives CASSVFEKLFF.

V usage is TRBV10-3 and J usage is TRBJ2-3; D ambiguous. Looked up from germline, CDR1 is ENHRY and CDR2 is SYGVKD. The ends were cut back, 4 bases at V and 5 bases at J, with 4 bases in the middle. CDR3 size: 11 residues. In DNA form, the CDR3 reads TGTGCCATCAGTGTCCTAGATACGCAGTATTTT. The encoded protein is CAISVLDTQYF.

The chain carries TRBV20-1 and TRBJ2-3; D not resolved. CDR1 is DFQATT and CDR2 is SNEGSKA in the germline V gene (reference sequence). The CDR3 sequence is 14 residues long. The ends were cut back, 3 bases at V and 4 bases at J, with 14 bases in the middle. As DNA, the CDR3 is TGCAGTGCTAGTGGAATAGTCGGGCCAGATACGCAGTATTTT. Translation: CSASGIVGPDTQYF.

As DNA, the CDR3 is TGCAGTGCTAGGAGCCAGGCTACCTACAATGAGCAGTTCTTC. This codes for CSARSQATYNEQFF. The chain combines TRBV20-1 with TRBJ2-1; no clear D. CDR1 and CDR2 from the germline V gene are DFQATT and SNEGSKA (reference sequence). The CDR3 contains 14 residues. V lost 3 bases, J lost 2 bases, and 11 bases lay in between.

The rearrangement joins TRBV25-1 to TRBJ1-4; no definite D call. The CDR3 runs 14 residues. The V gene lost 3 bases and the J gene lost 8 bases, with 13 bases spanning the gap. Germline CDR1 reads MGHDK; CDR2 reads SYGVNS. The CDR3 nucleotides are TGTGCCAGCAGTGATCCGGTCACGGCGGAAAAACTGTTTTTT. This gives the protein CASSDPVTAEKLFF.

The CDR3 spells CAWSVSLTGELFF. The CDR3 region has the DNA TGTGCCTGGAGCGTCAGCCTCACCGGGGAGCTGTTTTTT. J is TRBJ2-2 and V is TRBV30; D ambiguous. V lost 3 bases and J lost 4, with 9 bases in between. This CDR3 has 13 residues. CDR1 is GTSNPN and CDR2 is SVGIG in the germline V gene (reference sequence). Looking up the rest from reference TRBV30 and TRBJ2-2 gives the full variable domain: SQTIHQWPATLVQPVGSPLSLECTVEGTSNPNLYWYRQAAGRGLQLLFYSVGIGQISSEVPQNLSASRPQDRQFILSSKKLLLSDSGFYLCAWSVSLTGELFFGEGSRLTVL.

The J gene is TRBJ2-7, the V gene TRBV20-1; the D gene could be TRBD1 or TRBD2 (5 bases each). Germline values: CDR1 DFQATT, CDR2 SNEGSKA (reference sequence). The CDR3 extends over 16 amino acids. With 6 bases removed from V and 3 bases from J, the gap between germline ends came to 24 bases. CDR3 residues: CSAVAAVGTFYYEQYF. The CDR3 nucleotides read TGCAGTGCCGTTGCCGCTGTCGGGACCTTTTACTACGAGCAGTACTTC.

The chain links TRBV24-1 to TRBJ2-3; no clear D gene. CDR3 length: 15 amino acids. The V gene's germline CDR1 is KGHDR and CDR2 SFDVKD. The ends were cut back, 1 base at V and 4 bases at J, with 11 bases in the middle. The CDR3 loop is CATSDFKTGSDTQYF. The CDR3 DNA reads as TGTGCCACCAGTGATTTTAAAACCGGTTCAGATACGCAGTATTTT.

This rearrangement joins TRBV12-3 or TRBV12-4 to TRBJ2-7; D tentatively reads TRBD1 or TRBD2 (5 bases each). This CDR3 contains 14 residues. V lost 6 bases and J lost 6, with 18 bases in between. The CDR3 loop is CASRRGLLGPEQYF. CDR3 DNA: TGTGCCAGCAGACGGGGCCTCCTGGGTCCCGAGCAGTACTTC.

This chain links TRBV19 with TRBJ1-5, with D unclear. Per the germline V gene, CDR1 is LNHDA and CDR2 is SQIVND (reference sequence). The ends were cut back, 7 bases at V and 1 base at J, with 5 bases in the middle. CDR3 length: 12 amino acids. CDR3 sequence (DNA): TGTGCCAGTATTGGGAGCAATCAGCCCCAGCATTTT. This sequence encodes CASIGSNQPQHF.

CDR3 DNA sequence: TGTGCCAGCACCCCTTGGACAAGGCCCAGCACAGATACGCAGTATTTT. Its protein is CASTPWTRPSTDTQYF. The rearrangement links TRBV28 to TRBJ2-3; the D gene is possibly TRBD1 (5 bases). This CDR3 has 16 amino acids. Germline CDR1 MDHEN, CDR2 SYDVKM. V shed 7 bases and J shed 0 bases, with 17 bases lying between them.

The CDR3 loop reads CASSSPGNPYEQYF. For the CDR3, the DNA is TGCGCCAGCAGCTCGCCGGGGAACCCCTACGAGCAGTACTTC. The chain uses TRBV5-1 and TRBJ2-7, with a possible D match to TRBD2 (5 bases). The CDR3 contains 14 residues. Trimming cost V 3 bases and J 2 bases, with 12 bases left between them. Germline-derived CDR1 and CDR2 are SGHRS and YFSETQ. Combining the CDR3 with reference TRBV5-1 and TRBJ2-7 gives the whole variable domain KAGVTQTPRYLIKTRGQQVTLSCSPISGHRSVSWYQQTPGQGLQFLFEYFSETQRNKGNFPGRFSGRQFSNSRSEMNVSTLELGDSALYLCASSSPGNPYEQYFGPGTRLTVT.

This sequence joins TRBV30 and TRBJ1-6; no definite D call. Trimming took 2 bases from V and 9 from J, leaving 11 bases between them. The germline gives CDR1 GTSNPN, CDR2 SVGIG (reference sequence). The CDR3 contains 13 residues. Here the CDR3 DNA reads TGTGCCTGGAGTAGCGATGGGAGTTCACCCCTCCACTTT. It specifies CAWSSDGSSPLHF.